The rows below give T cell receptor beta chains drawn from one sample of a study of shared clonotypes between healthy human individuals. Only in-frame clones appear in the TCRdb table, and some are missing; sequencing was by immunoSEQ multiplex PCR. The table includes around 2,100,000 clones, around 96% detected once. The sequenced material came from naive CD8+ T cells sorted from blood. All receptors derive from a man between 18 and 29 years old in good health. CDR3s include the opening cysteine and the closing phenylalanine or tryptophan. Each record gives: clone size, V gene, J gene, D gene, CDR3 length, CDR3 protein, CDR3 DNA. The D gene is left open where the match is weak. Size is omitted from some rows. Given values are once, few, many or a class for expanded clones.

size: -; V: TRBV6-5; J: TRBJ1-2; D: TRBD1; length: 13; CDR3: CASSWRTGYGYTF; DNA: TGTGCCAGCAGTTGGCGGACAGGATATGGCTACACCTTC
size: -; V: TRBV30; J: TRBJ2-7; D: TRBD2; length: 16; CDR3: CAWSVTRRSGSHEQYF; DNA: TGTGCCTGGAGTGTAACCCGGCGTAGCGGGAGTCACGAGCAGTACTTC
size: -; V: TRBV29-1; J: TRBJ2-7; D: TRBD2; length: 14; CDR3: CSALLGTRSYEQYF; DNA: TGCAGCGCCCTACTTGGGACTAGATCCTACGAGCAGTACTTC
size: -; V: TRBV6-1; J: TRBJ1-2; D: -; length: 14; CDR3: CASSDFGVGYGYTF; DNA: TGTGCCAGCAGTGATTTCGGGGTCGGCTATGGCTACACCTTC
size: few; V: TRBV10-1; J: TRBJ1-5; D: -; length: 16; CDR3: CASSESWGRVNQPQHF; DNA: TGCGCCAGCAGTGAGTCGTGGGGAAGAGTCAATCAGCCCCAGCATTTT
size: -; V: TRBV6-5; J: TRBJ1-2; D: TRBD1; length: 14; CDR3: CASSILQGFDGYTF; DNA: TGTGCCAGCAGTATTTTACAGGGGTTCGATGGCTACACCTTC
size: -; V: TRBV7-8; J: TRBJ2-7; D: TRBD1; length: 17; CDR3: CASSLAKLQGAMYEQYF; DNA: TGTGCCAGCAGCTTAGCGAAGTTACAGGGGGCGATGTACGAGCAGTACTTC
size: -; V: TRBV9; J: TRBJ1-2; D: -; length: 13; CDR3: CASSETGWDGYTF; DNA: TGTGCCAGCAGCGAGACAGGTTGGGATGGCTACACCTTC
size: -; V: TRBV5-4; J: TRBJ2-7; D: -; length: 13; CDR3: CASSSGATYEQYF; DNA: TGTGCCAGCAGCTCGGGGGCTACCTACGAGCAGTACTTC
size: -; V: TRBV6-1; J: TRBJ1-5; D: TRBD1; length: 15; CDR3: CASLQGGYSNQPQHF; DNA: TGTGCCAGCCTACAGGGGGGCTATAGCAATCAGCCCCAGCATTTT
size: -; V: TRBV5-1; J: TRBJ2-7; D: -; length: 17; CDR3: CASSLDAPTGPLYEQYF; DNA: TGCGCCAGCAGCTTGGACGCTCCAACAGGGCCTCTCTACGAGCAGTACTTC
size: -; V: TRBV6-4; J: TRBJ2-2; D: -; length: 15; CDR3: CASRSGALGAGELFF; DNA: TGTGCCAGCAGAAGTGGAGCGTTGGGTGCCGGGGAGCTGTTTTTT
size: -; V: TRBV2; J: TRBJ2-7; D: -; length: 14; CDR3: CASSDKTGSYEQYF; DNA: TGTGCCAGCAGTGATAAGACAGGCTCCTACGAGCAGTACTTC
size: -; V: TRBV7-9; J: TRBJ2-7; D: TRBD2; length: 17; CDR3: CARDPSYERDSSYEQYF; DNA: TGTGCCAGAGACCCGTCCTACGAGCGGGATTCCTCCTACGAGCAGTACTTC
size: -; V: TRBV5-8; J: TRBJ2-2; D: -; length: 17; CDR3: CASSWLYRDSNTGELFF; DNA: TGTGCCAGCAGCTGGCTATACAGGGATTCGAACACCGGGGAGCTGTTTTTT
size: -; V: TRBV6-5; J: TRBJ2-7; D: -; length: 15; CDR3: CASSYGQIPSYEQYF; DNA: TGTGCCAGCAGTTATGGACAGATCCCTTCCTACGAGCAGTACTTC
size: -; V: TRBV28; J: TRBJ1-1; D: TRBD1; length: 13; CDR3: CASRHRGHTEAFF; DNA: TGTGCCAGCAGGCACAGGGGGCATACTGAAGCTTTCTTT
size: -; V: TRBV6-5; J: TRBJ2-7; D: -; length: 13; CDR3: CASSYGRGHEQYF; DNA: TGTGCCAGCAGTTACGGCAGGGGCCACGAGCAGTACTTC
size: -; V: TRBV6-1; J: TRBJ1-6; D: -; length: 16; CDR3: CASSEVLSLGDSPLHF; DNA: TGTGCCAGCAGTGAAGTCCTTTCGTTGGGGGATTCACCCCTCCACTTT
size: -; V: TRBV2; J: TRBJ2-1; D: -; length: 13; CDR3: CASSEWDRYEQFF; DNA: TGTGCCAGCAGTGAATGGGACCGGTATGAGCAGTTCTTC
size: -; V: TRBV7-9; J: TRBJ2-7; D: -; length: 14; CDR3: CASSLIGLSYEQYF; DNA: TGTGCCAGCAGCTTAATAGGGCTGAGCTACGAGCAGTACTTC
size: -; V: TRBV19; J: TRBJ2-3; D: -; length: 18; CDR3: CASSFDLTGPKHPDTQYF; DNA: TGTGCCAGTAGTTTCGATCTTACCGGGCCCAAACACCCAGATACGCAGTATTTT
size: -; V: TRBV19; J: TRBJ2-5; D: -; length: 15; CDR3: CASSFLLTGQETQYF; DNA: TGTGCCAGTAGTTTCCTACTGACAGGTCAAGAGACCCAGTACTTC
size: -; V: TRBV5-6; J: TRBJ2-7; D: TRBD1; length: 14; CDR3: CASSPWTGDYEQYF; DNA: TGTGCCAGCAGCCCCTGGACAGGGGACTACGAGCAGTACTTC
size: -; V: TRBV5-1; J: TRBJ2-1; D: -; length: 16; CDR3: CASSSGTLTTYNEQFF; DNA: TGCGCCAGCAGCTCAGGGACTCTGACTACGTACAATGAGCAGTTCTTC
size: -; V: TRBV4-1; J: TRBJ2-7; D: TRBD1; length: 16; CDR3: CASSLRDSATIYEQYF; DNA: TGCGCCAGCTCCCTCCGGGACAGCGCTACCATTTACGAGCAGTACTTC
size: -; V: TRBV10-3; J: TRBJ2-3; D: -; length: 12; CDR3: CAISEPIDTQYF; DNA: TGTGCCATCAGTGAACCGATAGATACGCAGTATTTT
size: -; V: TRBV7-6; J: TRBJ2-1; D: TRBD1; length: 14; CDR3: CASSLGTGGDEQFF; DNA: TGTGCCAGCAGCTTAGGGACAGGGGGGGATGAGCAGTTCTTC
size: -; V: TRBV6-4; J: TRBJ1-2; D: -; length: 16; CDR3: CASSDSTGENYYGYTF; DNA: TGTGCCAGCAGTGACTCGACGGGGGAAAATTACTATGGCTACACCTTC
size: -; V: TRBV4-2; J: TRBJ2-7; D: -; length: 14; CDR3: CASSQGGSGYEQYF; DNA: TGTGCCAGCAGCCAAGGGGGTTCCGGCTACGAGCAGTACTTC
size: -; V: TRBV6-5; J: TRBJ2-7; D: -; length: 16; CDR3: CASSYSRVEDSYEQYF; DNA: TGTGCCAGCAGTTACTCGAGGGTTGAGGACAGCTACGAGCAGTACTTC
size: -; V: TRBV5-1; J: TRBJ2-3; D: -; length: 15; CDR3: CASSLWELGTDTQYF; DNA: TGCGCCAGCAGCTTGTGGGAGCTTGGCACAGATACGCAGTATTTT
size: -; V: TRBV7-6; J: TRBJ2-7; D: -; length: 14; CDR3: CASSLGQATYEQYF; DNA: TGTGCCAGCAGCTTAGGGCAGGCCACCTACGAGCAGTACTTC
size: once; V: TRBV13; J: TRBJ2-1; D: -; length: 14; CDR3: CASSSRALNDEQFF; DNA: TGTGCCAGCAGCTCCCGGGCCTTAAACGATGAGCAGTTCTTC
size: -; V: TRBV7-8; J: TRBJ1-1; D: -; length: 14; CDR3: CASRDWAMNTEAFF; DNA: TGTGCCAGCAGGGATTGGGCTATGAACACTGAAGCTTTCTTT
size: -; V: TRBV5-8; J: TRBJ2-1; D: -; length: 12; CDR3: CASSLTAPEQFF; DNA: TGTGCCAGCAGCTTGACAGCCCCTGAGCAGTTCTTC
size: -; V: TRBV28; J: TRBJ1-2; D: -; length: 10; CDR3: CASSFNGYTF; DNA: TGTGCCAGCAGTTTCAATGGCTACACCTTC
size: -; V: TRBV4-1; J: TRBJ1-3; D: -; length: 15; CDR3: CASSQDSGVGNTIYF; DNA: TGCGCCAGCAGCCAAGATTCAGGGGTAGGAAACACCATATATTTT
size: once; V: TRBV4-1; J: TRBJ2-7; D: -; length: 14; CDR3: CASSQDQLAYEQYF; DNA: TGCGCCAGCAGCCAAGATCAACTCGCCTACGAGCAGTACTTC
size: -; V: TRBV15; J: TRBJ1-2; D: -; length: 16; CDR3: CATSRDQSAGAEGYTF; DNA: TGTGCCACCAGCAGAGATCAATCGGCAGGGGCGGAGGGCTACACCTTC
size: -; V: TRBV4-1; J: TRBJ1-2; D: -; length: 15; CDR3: CASSPEPGTNYGYTF; DNA: TGCGCCAGCAGTCCGGAACCAGGGACTAACTATGGCTACACCTTC
size: -; V: TRBV4-1; J: TRBJ2-3; D: -; length: 16; CDR3: CASSQDRAPPADTQYF; DNA: TGCGCCAGCAGCCAAGATCGGGCCCCACCGGCAGATACGCAGTATTTT
size: -; V: TRBV6-5; J: TRBJ2-5; D: TRBD2; length: 15; CDR3: CASSVAAGGRETQYF; DNA: TGTGCCAGCAGTGTCGCAGCGGGGGGGAGGGAGACCCAGTACTTC
size: -; V: TRBV27; J: TRBJ2-7; D: -; length: 14; CDR3: CASSPNGVWNEQYF; DNA: TGTGCCAGCAGTCCCAACGGGGTGTGGAACGAGCAGTACTTC
size: -; V: TRBV25-1; J: TRBJ2-7; D: -; length: 14; CDR3: CASSEYGSSYEQYF; DNA: TGTGCCAGCAGTGAATATGGCAGCTCCTACGAGCAGTACTTC
size: -; V: TRBV30; J: TRBJ2-5; D: -; length: 14; CDR3: CAWRGDRSWETQYF; DNA: TGTGCCTGGAGGGGAGACCGGTCCTGGGAGACCCAGTACTTC
size: -; V: TRBV7-2; J: TRBJ2-3; D: TRBD2; length: 17; CDR3: CASSWPWGSGGTDTQYF; DNA: TGTGCCAGCAGCTGGCCTTGGGGGAGCGGGGGAACAGATACGCAGTATTTT
size: -; V: TRBV28; J: TRBJ1-5; D: -; length: 16; CDR3: CASSLWTGHSNQPQHF; DNA: TGTGCCAGCAGTTTATGGACAGGCCATAGCAATCAGCCCCAGCATTTT
size: -; V: TRBV6-5; J: TRBJ2-1; D: -; length: 14; CDR3: CASSYFWGSDEQFF; DNA: TGTGCCAGCAGTTACTTCTGGGGAAGCGATGAGCAGTTCTTC
size: -; V: TRBV5-6; J: TRBJ2-7; D: TRBD2; length: 14; CDR3: CASSAGLAFYEQYF; DNA: TGTGCCAGCAGCGCGGGACTAGCGTTCTACGAGCAGTACTTC